This is a list of T cell receptor beta chains from one sample in a study of blood T cells in healthy people across ages. TCRdb re-derived calls from the 5' RACE reads in MiXCR, one entry per CDR3 protein. This sample carries 1,100,000 or so distinct CDR3 sequences, less than 50% of them seen once, and the ten largest clones take 15% to 20%. Sequencing was performed on blood. The receptors stem from a woman aged 60-75 years in good health. Each CDR3 is given with its conserved first and last residue. D genes are given only for firm matches. Expanded clones get a size class; other rows say once, few or many, or leave the size out.

v_call	clone_size	j_call	d_call	cdr3_aa	cdr3_nt
TRBV27	-	TRBJ2-7	TRBD2	CASRGGRAHEQYF	TGTGCCAGCCGTGGCGGGAGGGCCCACGAGCAGTACTTC
TRBV5-6	-	TRBJ2-6	TRBD1	CASSDPGQGLSGANVLTF	TGTGCCAGCAGCGATCCGGGACAGGGGTTGTCTGGGGCCAACGTCCTGACTTTC
TRBV27	-	TRBJ1-1	-	CASSPGAQGDTEAFF	TGTGCCAGCAGCCCCGGGGCCCAGGGAGACACTGAAGCTTTCTTT
TRBV27	few	TRBJ2-7	TRBD1	CASSYGDRGSYEQYF	TGTGCCAGCAGTTACGGGGACAGGGGCTCCTACGAGCAGTACTTC
TRBV20-1	-	TRBJ2-3	-	CSAIPPGTDTQYF	TGCAGTGCCATCCCGCCCGGCACAGATACGCAGTATTTT
TRBV6-5	-	TRBJ2-7	TRBD2	CASSYSILTSGRYEQYF	TGTGCCAGCAGTTACTCGATTCTGACTAGCGGGAGGTACGAGCAGTACTTC
TRBV20-1	once	TRBJ2-5	-	CSAAKDGLVTQYF	TGCAGTGCTGCCAAGGACGGCTTGGTGACCCAGTACTTC
TRBV15	-	TRBJ1-6	TRBD1	CATSRERTGTSPLHF	TGTGCCACCAGCAGGGAAAGGACAGGGACTTCACCCCTCCACTTT
TRBV12-3/TRBV12-4	-	TRBJ1-5	-	CANSLAEGMGNQPQHF	TGTGCCAACAGTTTAGCGGAGGGGATGGGCAATCAGCCCCAGCATTTT
TRBV12-3/TRBV12-4	-	TRBJ1-2	-	CASRPRDGANYGYTF	TGTGCCAGCAGACCCCGGGACGGAGCTAACTATGGCTACACCTTC
TRBV29-1	-	TRBJ2-4	TRBD2	CSARTSGTWENIQYF	TGCAGCGCCCGGACTAGCGGGACCTGGGAAAACATTCAGTACTTC
TRBV27	-	TRBJ1-4	TRBD1	CASSSRGLINEKLFF	TGTGCCAGCAGTTCAAGGGGGCTTATCAATGAAAAACTGTTTTTT
TRBV24-1	-	TRBJ2-1	TRBD2	CATSDPRRGGSYNEQFF	TGTGCCACCAGTGATCCGCGACGGGGAGGGAGTTACAATGAGCAGTTCTTC
TRBV29-1	few	TRBJ2-5	-	CSVEEGTGETQYF	TGCAGCGTTGAGGAAGGGACGGGAGAGACCCAGTACTTC
TRBV27	once	TRBJ1-5	TRBD1	CASRAGTGGQPQHF	TGTGCCAGCAGGGCCGGGACAGGAGGCCAGCCCCAGCATTTT
TRBV7-9	-	TRBJ2-5	TRBD1	CASSLAVTGAETQYF	TGTGCCAGCAGCTTAGCGGTTACAGGGGCAGAGACCCAGTACTTC
TRBV13	few	TRBJ2-1	-	CASSLGLESWTGSYNEQFF	TGTGCCAGCAGCCTGGGACTCGAATCGTGGACGGGCTCCTACAATGAGCAGTTCTTC
TRBV15	few	TRBJ1-4	-	CATSPSRPTNEKLFF	TGTGCCACCAGCCCTAGCCGACCAACTAATGAAAAACTGTTTTTT
TRBV27	few	TRBJ1-6	-	CASSSVGTPLHF	TGTGCCAGCAGTTCGGTGGGGACACCCCTCCACTTT
TRBV9	few	TRBJ2-5	-	CASSVKPLEKETQYF	TGTGCCAGCAGCGTCAAACCGCTAGAAAAAGAGACCCAGTACTTC
TRBV27	-	TRBJ2-3	TRBD2	CASSFGGEGTDTQYF	TGTGCCAGCAGTTTCGGGGGGGAGGGCACAGATACGCAGTATTTT
TRBV14	-	TRBJ2-3	-	CASSQGWGRSTDTQYF	TGTGCCAGCAGCCAAGGTTGGGGAAGGTCCACAGATACGCAGTATTTT
TRBV20-1	-	TRBJ2-7	TRBD1	CSARGGTGGCEQYF	TGCAGTGCTAGAGGAGGGACAGGGGGGTGCGAGCAGTACTTC
TRBV29-1	-	TRBJ2-2	TRBD1	CSVDIGTGVNRELFF	TGCAGCGTTGATATTGGGACAGGGGTGAACCGGGAGCTGTTTTTT
TRBV3-1	-	TRBJ2-1	-	CASGPFGGSGNNEQFF	TGTGCCAGCGGCCCCTTCGGGGGTAGCGGAAACAATGAGCAGTTCTTC
TRBV29-1	-	TRBJ2-7	TRBD2	CSALSLAEAYEQYF	TGCAGCGCCCTCTCCCTAGCGGAGGCCTACGAGCAGTACTTC
TRBV24-1	once	TRBJ2-3	-	CATSGQFSTDTQYF	TGTGCCACCAGCGGACAGTTTAGCACAGATACGCAGTATTTT
TRBV2	once	TRBJ2-1	TRBD1	CASGGTGAYNGQFF	TGTGCCAGCGGTGGGACAGGGGCGTACAATGGGCAGTTCTTC
TRBV27	-	TRBJ2-7	-	CASSFRGRLNEQYF	TGTGCCAGCAGTTTCCGAGGGAGGCTTAACGAGCAGTACTTC
TRBV6-5	-	TRBJ1-5	-	CASSDDRIQPQHF	TGTGCCAGCAGTGACGATCGTATTCAGCCCCAGCATTTT
TRBV7-7	-	TRBJ2-7	-	CASSKGPESIYEQYF	TGTGCCAGCAGCAAAGGACCCGAATCGATCTACGAGCAGTACTTC
TRBV7-9	few	TRBJ2-1	TRBD2	CASSQSGLAGGKSSYNEQFF	TGTGCCAGCAGCCAATCGGGACTAGCGGGAGGGAAAAGCTCCTACAATGAGCAGTTCTTC
TRBV10-3	few	TRBJ1-2	TRBD1	CAISEWTGAQNGYTF	TGTGCCATCAGTGAGTGGACAGGGGCGCAGAATGGCTACACCTTC
TRBV11-1	-	TRBJ2-7	-	CASSLFRDPDPYTYEQYF	TGTGCCAGCAGCTTATTTCGGGACCCCGACCCGTACACCTACGAGCAGTACTTC
TRBV2	-	TRBJ2-5	-	CASSEVAPQYF	TGTGCCAGCAGTGAGGTAGCGCCCCAGTACTTC
TRBV24-1	-	TRBJ2-1	-	CATSDQTVGASYNEQFF	TGTGCCACCAGTGATCAGACAGTAGGGGCCTCCTACAATGAGCAGTTCTTC
TRBV13	-	TRBJ2-1	TRBD1	CASSSRGQQGYNEQFF	TGTGCCAGCAGCTCAAGGGGACAGCAGGGCTACAATGAGCAGTTCTTC
TRBV29-1	few	TRBJ2-7	TRBD2	CSGGMGGVIGEQYF	TGCAGCGGGGGGATGGGAGGGGTCATCGGCGAGCAGTACTTC
TRBV12-3/TRBV12-4	few	TRBJ1-2	-	CASSLGGGRPYGYTF	TGTGCCAGCAGTTTAGGTGGGGGCAGGCCTTATGGCTACACCTTC
TRBV5-1	-	TRBJ2-5	-	CASSLEQPQEETQYF	TGCGCCAGCAGCTTGGAACAGCCCCAAGAAGAGACCCAGTACTTC
TRBV27	-	TRBJ2-5	-	CASSPLGGSIETQYF	TGTGCCAGCAGTCCCCTTGGAGGGAGTATCGAGACCCAGTACTTC
TRBV6-6	few	TRBJ2-7	-	CASRPRQQIYEQYF	TGTGCCAGCAGACCCCGACAGCAGATCTACGAGCAGTACTTC
TRBV10-3	-	TRBJ2-7	-	CAFKDPGPHEQYF	TGTGCCTTCAAGGACCCAGGGCCCCACGAGCAGTACTTC
TRBV9	-	TRBJ2-1	TRBD2	CASSVVGLAGNEQFF	TGTGCCAGCAGCGTAGTCGGACTAGCGGGCAATGAGCAGTTCTTC
TRBV29-1	-	TRBJ2-5	TRBD1	CSVEDRTGGIGETQYF	TGCAGCGTTGAAGATAGGACAGGGGGTATCGGGGAGACCCAGTACTTC
TRBV28	-	TRBJ1-2	TRBD1	CASSSTGVDGYTF	TGTGCCAGCAGTTCGACAGGGGTGGATGGCTACACCTTC
TRBV12-3/TRBV12-4	few	TRBJ1-5	TRBD1	CASSFTGGNQPQHF	TGTGCCAGCAGCTTCACAGGGGGCAATCAGCCCCAGCATTTT
TRBV6-2/TRBV6-3	-	TRBJ1-4	-	CASSYSGDEKLFF	TGTGCCAGCAGTTACTCGGGGGACGAAAAACTGTTTTTT
TRBV4-1	-	TRBJ2-3	TRBD2	CASSRPGGSWLDTQYF	TGCGCCAGCAGCCGCCCGGGCGGGAGTTGGCTAGATACGCAGTATTTT
TRBV20-1	few	TRBJ1-3	-	CSARALNTIYF	TGCAGTGCTAGAGCGCTTAACACCATATATTTT
TRBV27	few	TRBJ2-1	TRBD2	CASRPTHGTSILEEQFF	TGTGCCAGCAGACCAACTCACGGGACTAGCATTTTAGAAGAGCAGTTCTTC
TRBV9	-	TRBJ2-5	-	CASSVEGRQIRYQETQYF	TGTGCCAGCAGCGTAGAGGGGCGGCAGATCAGGTACCAAGAGACCCAGTACTTC
TRBV7-2	few	TRBJ2-5	TRBD2	CASSLGASGQTQYF	TGTGCCAGCAGCTTAGGTGCTAGCGGGCAGACCCAGTACTTC
TRBV9	-	TRBJ2-3	-	CASSVGNPTDTQYF	TGTGCCAGCAGCGTCGGGAACCCCACAGATACGCAGTATTTT
TRBV24-1	few	TRBJ1-1	-	CATRSGEGPMNTEAFF	TGTGCCACCAGGTCGGGGGAGGGCCCCATGAACACTGAAGCTTTCTTT
TRBV10-3	-	TRBJ2-7	TRBD2	CAIRGLAGGEQYF	TGTGCCATCAGAGGACTAGCGGGAGGCGAGCAGTACTTC
TRBV5-1	-	TRBJ2-7	-	CASSSGLNSYEQYF	TGCGCCAGCAGCTCCGGACTTAACTCCTACGAGCAGTACTTC